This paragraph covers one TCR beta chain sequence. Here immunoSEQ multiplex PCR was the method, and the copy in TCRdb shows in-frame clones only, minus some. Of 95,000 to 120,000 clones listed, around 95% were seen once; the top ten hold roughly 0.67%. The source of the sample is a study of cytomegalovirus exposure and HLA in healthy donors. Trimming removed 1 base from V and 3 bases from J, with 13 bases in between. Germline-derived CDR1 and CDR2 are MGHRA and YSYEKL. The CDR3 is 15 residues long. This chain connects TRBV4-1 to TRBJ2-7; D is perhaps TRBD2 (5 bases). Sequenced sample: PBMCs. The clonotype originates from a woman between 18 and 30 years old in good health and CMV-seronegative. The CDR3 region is CASSQATGSHYEQYF. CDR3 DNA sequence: TGCGCCAGCAGCCAAGCCACGGGGTCACACTACGAGCAGTACTTC.